Shown below are 13 T cell receptor beta chains from a single sample sequenced in a study of graft-versus-host responses after intestinal transplantation. The data were produced by immunoSEQ multiplex PCR, yet TCRdb's version contains in-frame clones alone and is incomplete. The sample holds about 70,000 clones, roughly 94% seen once. The antigens of these receptors remain unknown. The input for sequencing was unstimulated CD8+ T cells sorted from spleen or lymph node cells, taken before intestinal transplant. All receptors derive from a human donor who received an intestinal transplant.

As regards this clone: Other DNA sequences of this sample code for an identical CDR3. The chain uses TRBV27 and TRBJ1-2; no firm D call. The ends were cut back, 3 bases at V and 2 bases at J, with 7 bases in the middle. The germline gives CDR1 MNHEY, CDR2 SMNVEV (reference sequence). This CDR3 comprises 13 residues. CDR3 region: CASSFSPNYGYTF. As DNA, the CDR3 is TGTGCCAGCAGTTTCAGTCCGAACTATGGCTACACCTTC.

V is TRBV9 and J is TRBJ2-3; 7 bases align to TRBD2. In germline, CDR1 is SGDLS, CDR2 YYNGEE. The CDR3 sequence is 15 residues long. The trim removed 3 bases at V and 6 bases at J, leaving 10 bases unmatched. The CDR3, as DNA: TGTGCCAGCAGCGAGACTAGCTCATGGGCGGATACGCAGTATTTT. This sequence encodes CASSETSSWADTQYF.

The chain employs TRBV5-6 and TRBJ2-3; weak D call: TRBD1 (6 bases). The CDR3 is 19 amino acids. Germline V gene sequence: CDR1 SGHDT, CDR2 YYEEEE. V was clipped by 4 bases and J by 2 bases, with 26 bases between them. The CDR3 coding sequence is TGTGCCAGCAGCCCGGGTGGTGGGGCGGAGTGGGGGCCCACAGATACGCAGTATTTT. This encodes CASSPGGGAEWGPTDTQYF.

This sequence joins TRBV27 and TRBJ2-1; the D gene is possibly TRBD1 (6 bases). This CDR3 has 15 amino acids. CDR1 is MNHEY and CDR2 is SMNVEV in the germline V gene (reference sequence). V gave up 0 bases and J gave up 4 bases, with 10 bases separating them. CDR3 region: CASSLSSTGYNEQFF. The CDR3 nucleotides read TGTGCCAGCAGTTTATCCTCGACAGGATACAATGAGCAGTTCTTC.

J is TRBJ1-1 and V is TRBV30, with unresolved D. Per the germline V gene, CDR1 is GTSNPN and CDR2 is SVGIG (reference sequence). V lost 0 bases, J lost 5 bases, and 7 bases lay in between. This CDR3 is 12 amino acids long. CDR3 amino acids: CAWSVPGTEAFF. The CDR3 nucleotides read TGTGCCTGGAGTGTGCCGGGGACTGAAGCTTTCTTT.

The rearrangement joins TRBV30 to TRBJ2-5; D unresolved. The CDR3 is 11 residues long. Germline V lookup: CDR1 GTSNPN, CDR2 SVGIG (reference sequence). V was shortened by 5 bases and J by 5 bases, with 9 bases between the two germline ends. The CDR3 DNA follows: TGTGCCTGGGACAACGGGGAGACCCAGTACTTC. This translates into CAWDNGETQYF.

As DNA, the CDR3 is TGTGCCAGCAGTGCCGGGGCTTACAATGAGCAGTTCTTC. This encodes CASSAGAYNEQFF. The chain is built from TRBV2 and TRBJ2-1, with D tentatively TRBD1 or TRBD2 (5 bases each). The CDR3 covers 13 residues. V was pared by 4 bases and J by 4 bases, with 8 bases between. Per the germline V gene, CDR1 is SNHLY and CDR2 is FYNNEI.

This clone was counted once. The chain links TRBV27 to TRBJ1-2; TRBD1 matches at 7 bases. Germline CDR1 is MNHEY and CDR2 is SMNVEV (reference sequence). V was pared by 5 bases and J by 4 bases, with 13 bases of the junction left unmatched. This CDR3 spans 16 amino acids. CDR3 DNA: TGTGCCAGCAGTCGGGCCGTCGGGGGACAGAGCTATGGCTACACCTTC. Protein: CASSRAVGGQSYGYTF.

This sequence joins TRBV7-8 and TRBJ2-3, with a weak D call TRBD2 (5 bases). This CDR3 contains 13 residues. Trimming removed 8 bases at V and 5 bases at J, with 14 bases between. CDR1 is SGHVS, CDR2 FQNEAQ, per germline. This CDR3 is CASRRRLRDTQYF. The CDR3 DNA reads TGTGCCAGCCGGCGGAGGCTGCGAGATACGCAGTATTTT.

The chain links TRBV30 to TRBJ1-1; the match to TRBD1 covers 11 bases. V lost 2 bases to trimming and J lost 4 bases; unmatched junction nucleotides: 6. Germline V lookup: CDR1 GTSNPN, CDR2 SVGIG (reference sequence). CDR3 length: 15 amino acids. The CDR3 nucleotides are TGTGCCTGGAGTCAAGACGGGACAGGGGGCACTGAAGCTTTCTTT. Translating it yields CAWSQDGTGGTEAFF.

The V call is TRBV4-1, the J call TRBJ1-1; no clear D. The germline gives CDR1 MGHRA, CDR2 YSYEKL. V lost 1 base and J 1 base, leaving 10 bases between the germline ends. The CDR3 is 15 residues long. The CDR3 DNA follows: TGCGCCAGCAGCCAAGGTTTCGCGACGAACACTGAAGCTTTCTTT. As protein: CASSQGFATNTEAFF.

V usage is TRBV18 and J usage is TRBJ2-7, with unresolved D. The CDR3 runs to 15 residues. The germline V gene has CDR1 KGHSH and CDR2 LQKENI. Trimming removed 3 bases at V and 0 bases at J, with 12 bases between. The CDR3 nucleotides are TGTGCCAGCTCACCCTTAGAGTCGCGCTCCTACGAGCAGTACTTC. It encodes CASSPLESRSYEQYF.

The chain joins TRBV19 to TRBJ1-5, with D perhaps matching TRBD1 (5 bases). The CDR3 is 13 amino acids. The V end was cut by 8 bases, the J end by 0 bases, with 8 bases between. Germline loops: CDR1 LNHDA, CDR2 SQIVND (reference sequence). The CDR3 here is CASGHYSNQPQHF. The CDR3 bases are TGTGCCAGTGGACACTATAGCAATCAGCCCCAGCATTTT.